One sample yielded the 5 T cell receptor beta chains listed below, sequenced in a study of T cell clones after liver transplantation. Repertoires were generated with immunoSEQ multiplex PCR, while TCRdb's copy carries only in-frame clones and drops some. The data hold more than 95,000 clones, with around 80% observed a single time. Material: CD4+ T cells from blood, obtained around 50 months after liver transplant. Source of these receptors: a human patient who received a liver transplant. T cells may partly derive from the graft donor.

This clone was seen a single time. This rearrangement joins TRBV5-4 to TRBJ2-3, with TRBD2 matching 8 bases. Germline V gene data show CDR1 as SGHNT and CDR2 as YYREEE (reference sequence). V shed 4 bases and J 6 bases; nucleotides not matched to a gene: 7. CDR3 length: 14 amino acids. CDR3 in DNA: TGTGCCAGCAGCCCGAGCGGGAGAGGGGATACGCAGTATTTT. This codes for CASSPSGRGDTQYF.

This clone was found once. J is TRBJ1-2 and V is TRBV7-2; 8 bases align to TRBD1. This CDR3 region has 15 residues. The V segment lost 5 bases and the J segment 0 bases; nucleotides outside the gene matches: 5. Germline values: CDR1 SGHTA, CDR2 FQGNSA. CDR3: CASSHRQGPNYGYTF. The CDR3 DNA follows: TGTGCCAGCAGCCACAGACAGGGGCCTAACTATGGCTACACCTTC.

As regards this clone: This sample includes further DNA sequences coding for the same CDR3. The J gene is TRBJ2-2, the V gene TRBV18; the D is unclear. This CDR3 has 12 residues. Germline CDR1 reads KGHSH; CDR2 reads LQKENI. The V gene lost 3 bases and the J gene lost 6 bases, with 5 bases spanning the gap. CDR3 protein: CASSPGPGELFF. The CDR3, as DNA: TGTGCCAGCTCACCTGGCCCCGGGGAGCTGTTTTTT.

The chain combines TRBV30 with TRBJ2-5, with D possibly TRBD2 on 6 matching bases. Germline V gene sequence: CDR1 GTSNPN, CDR2 SVGIG (reference sequence). V was clipped by 6 bases and J by 2 bases, with 16 bases between them. CDR3 length equals 14 residues. The CDR3 loop reads CACDPGDVQETQYF. The CDR3 nucleotides read TGTGCCTGCGACCCGGGGGACGTACAAGAGACCCAGTACTTC.

This clone was detected only a few times. V gene TRBV6-5 combines with J gene TRBJ1-2, with 7 bases that match TRBD1. Germline CDR1 is MNHEY and CDR2 is SVGAGI. CDR3 length: 15 amino acids. J was trimmed by 4 bases and V by 1 base; bases with no gene match: 6. The CDR3 reads CASSYLDRSTYGYTF. The CDR3 bases are TGTGCCAGCAGTTACTTGGACAGGTCTACCTATGGCTACACCTTC.